This T cell receptor (beta chain) originates from a study of Graves' ophthalmopathy and Graves' hyperthyroidism. General study points: The majority of expanded thyroid clonotypes above 0.001 frequency also occurred in blood.

Patients were left out if they had other autoimmune diseases, uncontrolled infections, pregnancy or lactation. The CDR3 has 15 amino acids. Germline CDR1 and CDR2: DFQATT and SNEGSKA (reference sequence). The ends lost 7 bases at V and 6 bases at J; junction bases unmatched: 15. CDR3 regions of TCR beta were amplified from RNA transcripts. HTBI primers primed a first-round RT-PCR, and a second-round multiplex PCR followed. TCRdb redid the calling of the multiplex PCR reads with MiXCR, one entry per CDR3 protein. The repertoire includes about 620,000 distinct CDR3 sequences, 22% of them detected once, and more than 5.5% sits in the top ten. This clonotype was seen many times. What it binds is unknown.

The sequencing input was peripheral blood. This sequence joins TRBV20-1 and TRBJ2-7; 10 bases line up with TRBD2. The sequence was obtained from a woman between 18 and 30 years old with stable Graves' hyperthyroidism. Some clones in this sample may be carry-over from other donors' samples. CDR3 in amino acids: CSVLSSGSGLREQYF. Written as DNA, the CDR3 is TGCAGTGTTTTGTCTAGCGGGAGTGGGTTGCGCGAGCAGTACTTC.